This T cell receptor beta chain was identified in a study of CD8+CD57+ T cells in acquired aplastic anemia. As for the study in general: Each DNA sample taken from sorted CD4+ and CD8+ cells came to around 2.9 ug on average. Study-wide findings and caveats: About 30 CD8+ CDR3 sequences occurred in both the patients and the controls. The study found no significant CD8+ Simpson's diversity difference between patients and controls.

Both TCR beta VDJ combination and CDR3 sequence profiling were carried out. Genomic DNA was the template for this profiling. Using its own MiXCR run on the reads, TCRdb lists one record per CDR3 protein. The sample contains a few hundred thousand distinct CDR3 sequences, about 80% of which appear only once. About this clonotype: Its specificity is unknown.

The patients chosen for sequencing had shown expansion of CD8+CD57+ cells (detected by flow cytometry). Blood was sampled before the patients had received any therapy. The sequenced sample was sorted CD4+, CD8+, or CD8+CD57+ T cells (not recorded which) from PBMCs. This receptor was taken from a human donor with aplastic anemia.

CDR3 sequence (DNA): TGTGCCAGCAGCCCGACGTTGGGGCGGCGCACAGATACGCAGTATTTT. It codes for CASSPTLGRRTDTQYF. The chain combines TRBV7-2 with TRBJ2-3; perhaps TRBD1 as D (5 bases). V was shortened by 5 bases and J by 1 base, with 16 bases between the two germline ends. Per germline, CDR1 SGHTA and CDR2 FQGNSA. The CDR3 sequence is 16 residues long.